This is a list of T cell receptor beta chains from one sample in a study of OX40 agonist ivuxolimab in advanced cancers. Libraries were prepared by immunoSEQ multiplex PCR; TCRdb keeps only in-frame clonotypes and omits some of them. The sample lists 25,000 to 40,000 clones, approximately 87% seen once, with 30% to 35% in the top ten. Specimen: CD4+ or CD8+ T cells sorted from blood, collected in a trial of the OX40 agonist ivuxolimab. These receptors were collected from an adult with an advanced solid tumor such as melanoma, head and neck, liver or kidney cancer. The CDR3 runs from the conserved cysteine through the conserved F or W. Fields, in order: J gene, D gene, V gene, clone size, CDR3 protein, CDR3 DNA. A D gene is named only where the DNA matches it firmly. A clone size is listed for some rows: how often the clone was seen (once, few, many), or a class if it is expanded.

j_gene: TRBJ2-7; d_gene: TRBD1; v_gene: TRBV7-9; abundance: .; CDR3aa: CASSTDRESYEQYF; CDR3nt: TGTGCCAGCAGCACGGACAGGGAGTCCTACGAGCAGTACTTC
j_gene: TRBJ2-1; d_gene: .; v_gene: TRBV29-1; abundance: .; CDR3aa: CSVEDHRQSSYNEQFF; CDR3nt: TGCAGCGTTGAAGACCATAGACAAAGCTCCTACAATGAGCAGTTCTTC
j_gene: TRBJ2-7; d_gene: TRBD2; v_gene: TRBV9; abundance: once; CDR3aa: CASSVGLAGSYEQYF; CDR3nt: TGTGCCAGCAGCGTGGGACTAGCGGGATCCTACGAGCAGTACTTC
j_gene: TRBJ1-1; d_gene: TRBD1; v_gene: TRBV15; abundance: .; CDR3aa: CATSIRQGVSTEAFF; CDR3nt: TGTGCCACCAGCATACGACAGGGAGTAAGCACTGAAGCTTTCTTT
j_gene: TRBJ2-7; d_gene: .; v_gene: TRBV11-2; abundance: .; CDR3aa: CASSLAPSEGVQYF; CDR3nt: TGTGCCAGCAGCTTAGCCCCTAGCGAAGGGGTGCAGTACTTC
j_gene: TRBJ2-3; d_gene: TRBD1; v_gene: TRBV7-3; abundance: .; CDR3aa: CASSFDRGVSTDTQYF; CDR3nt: TGTGCCAGCAGCTTTGACAGGGGAGTTAGCACAGATACGCAGTATTTT
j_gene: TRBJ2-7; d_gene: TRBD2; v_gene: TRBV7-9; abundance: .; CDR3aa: CASSFREVGGGEQYF; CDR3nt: TGTGCCAGCAGCTTTCGTGAGGTCGGCGGGGGCGAGCAGTACTTC
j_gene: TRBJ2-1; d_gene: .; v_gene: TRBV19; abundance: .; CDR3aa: CASSAGVYEQFF; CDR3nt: TGTGCCAGTAGCGCAGGGGTGTATGAGCAGTTCTTC
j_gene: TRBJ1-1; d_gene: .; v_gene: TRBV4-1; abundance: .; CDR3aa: CASSQVEVSEAFF; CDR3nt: TGCGCCAGCAGCCAAGTCGAAGTCTCTGAGGCTTTCTTT
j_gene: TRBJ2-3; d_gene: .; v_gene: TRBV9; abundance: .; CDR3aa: CASSVEGRLADTQYF; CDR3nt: TGTGCCAGCAGCGTAGAGGGTAGATTAGCAGATACGCAGTATTTT
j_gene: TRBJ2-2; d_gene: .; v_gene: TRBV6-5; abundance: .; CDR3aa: CASSWDGENTGELFF; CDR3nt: TGTGCCAGCAGTTGGGACGGGGAGAACACCGGGGAGCTGTTTTTT
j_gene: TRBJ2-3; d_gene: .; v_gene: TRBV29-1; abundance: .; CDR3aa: CSVEGGATGSSTDTQYF; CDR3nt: TGCAGCGTTGAAGGGGGGGCGACAGGGAGCAGCACAGATACGCAGTATTTT
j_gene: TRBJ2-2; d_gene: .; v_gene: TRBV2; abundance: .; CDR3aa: CASSLRGGPLFGGELFF; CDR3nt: TGTGCCAGCAGCCTCCGGGGAGGCCCCTTATTCGGCGGGGAGCTGTTTTTT
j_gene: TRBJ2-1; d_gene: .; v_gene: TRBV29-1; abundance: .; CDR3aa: CSVDPKGYNEQFF; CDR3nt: TGCAGCGTTGACCCAAAAGGGTACAATGAGCAGTTCTTC
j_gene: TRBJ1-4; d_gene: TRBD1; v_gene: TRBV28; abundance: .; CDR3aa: CASSLQGTANEKLFF; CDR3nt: TGTGCCAGCAGTTTACAAGGGACAGCCAATGAAAAACTGTTTTTT
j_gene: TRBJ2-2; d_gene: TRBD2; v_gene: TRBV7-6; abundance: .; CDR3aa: CASSLEAGGGTGELFF; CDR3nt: TGTGCCAGCAGCTTAGAAGCGGGAGGGGGCACCGGGGAGCTGTTTTTT
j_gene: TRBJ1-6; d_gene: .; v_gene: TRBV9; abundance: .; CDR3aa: CASSVRLYNSPLHF; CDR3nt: TGTGCCAGCAGCGTACGGCTCTATAATTCACCCCTCCACTTT
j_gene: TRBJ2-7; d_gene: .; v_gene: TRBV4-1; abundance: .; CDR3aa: CASSRKADSNEQYF; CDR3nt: TGCGCCAGCAGCCGAAAGGCGGACTCGAACGAGCAGTACTTC
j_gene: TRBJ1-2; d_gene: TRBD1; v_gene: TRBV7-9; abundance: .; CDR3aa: CASSFLGTGESYGYTF; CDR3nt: TGTGCCAGCAGCTTTTTGGGGACAGGGGAAAGCTATGGCTACACCTTC
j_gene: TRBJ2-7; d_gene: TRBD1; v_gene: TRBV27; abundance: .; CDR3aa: CASSFGTGGYEQYF; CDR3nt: TGTGCCAGCAGTTTCGGGACAGGGGGCTACGAGCAGTACTTC
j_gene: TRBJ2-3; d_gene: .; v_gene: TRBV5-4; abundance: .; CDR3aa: CASSWADYTDTQYF; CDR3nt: TGTGCCAGCAGCTGGGCGGACTATACAGATACGCAGTATTTT
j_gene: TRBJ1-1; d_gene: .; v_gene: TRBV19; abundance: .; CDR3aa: CASSPSGTEAFF; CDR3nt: TGTGCCAGTAGTCCCAGTGGCACTGAAGCTTTCTTT
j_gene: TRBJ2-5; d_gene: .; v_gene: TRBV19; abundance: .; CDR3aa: CASSIAGEGYETQYF; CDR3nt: TGTGCCAGTAGTATCGCAGGCGAAGGTTATGAGACCCAGTACTTC
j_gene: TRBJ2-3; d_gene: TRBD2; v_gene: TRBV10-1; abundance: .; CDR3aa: CASSETELAEECTQYF; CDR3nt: TGCGCCAGCAGTGAGACCGAACTAGCGGAGGAATGTACGCAGTATTTT
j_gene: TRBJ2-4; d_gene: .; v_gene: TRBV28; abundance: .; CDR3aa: CASEDGVGAKNIQYF; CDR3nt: TGTGCCAGCGAGGACGGAGTTGGGGCCAAAAACATTCAGTACTTC
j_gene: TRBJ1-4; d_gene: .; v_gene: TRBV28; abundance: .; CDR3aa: CASNRHTLNEKLFF; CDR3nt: TGTGCCAGCAATAGACACACGCTTAATGAAAAACTGTTTTTT
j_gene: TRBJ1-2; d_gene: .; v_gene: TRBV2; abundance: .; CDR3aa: CASSEAKGSPDPGYGYTF; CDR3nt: TGTGCCAGCAGTGAAGCGAAGGGCTCACCGGATCCAGGCTATGGCTACACCTTC
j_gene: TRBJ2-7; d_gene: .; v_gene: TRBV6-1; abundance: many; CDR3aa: CASSELDSYSPYEQYF; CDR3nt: TGTGCCAGCAGTGAATTGGACTCATACTCGCCCTACGAGCAGTACTTC
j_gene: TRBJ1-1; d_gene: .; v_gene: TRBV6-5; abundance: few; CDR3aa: CASKRTENTEAFF; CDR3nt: TGTGCCAGCAAGAGGACAGAGAACACTGAAGCTTTCTTT
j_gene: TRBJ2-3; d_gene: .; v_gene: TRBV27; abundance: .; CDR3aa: CASSLYPRSGHDTREYF; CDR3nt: TGTGCCAGCAGTTTATATCCCCGATCGGGACACGACACGAGGGAGTATTTT
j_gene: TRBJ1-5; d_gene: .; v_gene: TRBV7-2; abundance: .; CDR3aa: CASSLGRGQPQHF; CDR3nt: TGTGCCAGCAGCTTGGGCCGGGGGCAGCCCCAGCATTTT
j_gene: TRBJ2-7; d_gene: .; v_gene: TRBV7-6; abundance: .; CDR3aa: CASSLGRNINYEQYF; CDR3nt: TGTGCCAGCAGCTTAGGGAGAAACATTAACTACGAGCAGTACTTC
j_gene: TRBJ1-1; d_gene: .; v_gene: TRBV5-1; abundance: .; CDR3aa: CASSGGTEAFF; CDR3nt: TGCGCCAGCAGCGGTGGGACTGAAGCTTTCTTT
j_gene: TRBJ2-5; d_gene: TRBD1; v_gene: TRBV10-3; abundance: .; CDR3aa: CATAGTEETQYF; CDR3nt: TGTGCCACGGCTGGGACAGAAGAGACCCAGTACTTC
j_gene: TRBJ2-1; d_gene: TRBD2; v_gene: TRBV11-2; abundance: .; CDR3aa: CASSSLAGARNEQFF; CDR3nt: TGTGCCAGCAGCTCCCTAGCGGGAGCGAGGAATGAGCAGTTCTTC
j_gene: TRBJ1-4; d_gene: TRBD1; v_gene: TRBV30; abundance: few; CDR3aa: CAWSPIETGLWKLFF; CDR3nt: TGTGCCTGGAGTCCTATCGAGACAGGGTTGTGGAAACTGTTTTTT
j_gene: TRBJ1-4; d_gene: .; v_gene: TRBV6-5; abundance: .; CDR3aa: CASSYARVPEKLFF; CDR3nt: TGTGCCAGCAGTTACGCCAGGGTTCCCGAAAAACTGTTTTTT
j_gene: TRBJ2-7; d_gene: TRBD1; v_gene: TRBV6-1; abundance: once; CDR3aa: CASSESPRTGVHEQYF; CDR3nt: TGTGCCAGCAGTGAATCCCCGAGGACAGGGGTCCACGAGCAGTACTTC
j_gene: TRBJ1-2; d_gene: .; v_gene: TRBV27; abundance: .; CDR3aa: CASSLTPLTGERYGYTF; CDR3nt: TGTGCCAGCAGTTTAACCCCCCTGACAGGAGAAAGGTATGGCTACACCTTC
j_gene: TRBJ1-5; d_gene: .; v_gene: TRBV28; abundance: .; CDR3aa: CASSLSTGRHRNQPQHF; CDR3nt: TGTGCCAGCAGTTTATCGACCGGGAGGCATAGAAATCAGCCCCAGCATTTT
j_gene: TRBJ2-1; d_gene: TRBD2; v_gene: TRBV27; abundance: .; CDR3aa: CATWTSSYNEQFF; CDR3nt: TGTGCCACCTGGACTAGCTCCTACAATGAGCAGTTCTTC
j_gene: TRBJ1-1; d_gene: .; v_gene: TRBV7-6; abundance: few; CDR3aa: CASSPGLMNTEAFF; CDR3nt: TGTGCCAGCAGCCCCGGACTGATGAACACTGAAGCTTTCTTT
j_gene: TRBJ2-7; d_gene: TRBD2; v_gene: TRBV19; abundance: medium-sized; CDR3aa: CASSIVAGPNEQYF; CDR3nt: TGTGCCAGTAGTATAGTAGCGGGGCCCAACGAGCAGTACTTC
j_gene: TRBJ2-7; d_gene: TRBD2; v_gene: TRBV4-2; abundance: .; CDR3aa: CASSQDLRLAGGTSYEQYF; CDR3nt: TGTGCCAGCAGCCAAGATCTTAGGCTAGCGGGGGGGACTTCCTACGAGCAGTACTTC
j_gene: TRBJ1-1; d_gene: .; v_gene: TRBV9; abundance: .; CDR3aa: CASSETVNTEAFF; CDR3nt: TGTGCCAGCAGCGAGACAGTGAACACTGAAGCTTTCTTT
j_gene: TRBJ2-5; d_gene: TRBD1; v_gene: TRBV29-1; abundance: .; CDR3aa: CSVEYTGTVQETQYF; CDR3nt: TGCAGCGTTGAGTATACAGGGACAGTACAAGAGACCCAGTACTTC
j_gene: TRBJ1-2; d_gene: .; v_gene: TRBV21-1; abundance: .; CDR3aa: CASSQEQLRYGYTF; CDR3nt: TGTGCCAGCAGCCAAGAACAGCTTCGCTATGGCTACACCTTC
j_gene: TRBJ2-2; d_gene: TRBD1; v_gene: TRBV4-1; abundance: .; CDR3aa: CASSQRQGAPRELFF; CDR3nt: TGCGCCAGCAGCCAACGACAGGGGGCTCCAAGGGAGCTGTTTTTT
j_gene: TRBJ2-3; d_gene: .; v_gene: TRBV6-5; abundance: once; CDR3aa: CASSERTSTDTQYF; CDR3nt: TGTGCCAGCAGTGAGAGGACTAGCACAGATACGCAGTATTTT
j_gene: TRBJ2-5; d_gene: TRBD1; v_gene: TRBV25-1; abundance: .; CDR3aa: CASSLGRDRYQETQYF; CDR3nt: TGTGCCAGCAGTTTGGGAAGGGACAGATACCAAGAGACCCAGTACTTC
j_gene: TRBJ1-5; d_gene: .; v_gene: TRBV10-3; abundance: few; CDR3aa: CAISDGSTNQPQHF; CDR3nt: TGTGCCATCAGTGACGGGTCGACCAATCAGCCCCAGCATTTT
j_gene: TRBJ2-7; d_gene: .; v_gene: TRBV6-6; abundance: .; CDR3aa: CASSTAHEQYF; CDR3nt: TGTGCCAGCAGTACGGCTCACGAGCAGTACTTC
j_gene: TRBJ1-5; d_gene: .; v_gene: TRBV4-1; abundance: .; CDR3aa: CASRPGPNNQPQHF; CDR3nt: TGCGCCAGCAGGCCAGGACCGAACAATCAGCCCCAGCATTTT
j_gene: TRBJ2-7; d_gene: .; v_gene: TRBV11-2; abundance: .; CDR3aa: CASSLDVLDEQYF; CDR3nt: TGTGCCAGCAGCTTAGACGTGTTGGACGAGCAGTACTTC